This T cell receptor beta chain was identified during a study of CD8+ T cells in alopecia areata. The sample's treatment: oral pan-JAK inhibitor, 5-10 mg twice daily. Study results and caveats: TCR sharing was clearer in mice than between patients, perhaps partly owing to patient HLA diversity. In scalp and blood during tofacitinib, many expanded lesional clones persisted.

As regards this clone: Its antigen is not known.

The germline CDR1 and CDR2 sequences are LGHNA and YSLEER. Trimming cost V 2 bases and J 6 bases; bases outside gene matches: 4. The CDR3 runs to 15 residues. Following extraction, RNA underwent reverse transcription to cDNA, which served as the sequencing template. The repertoire was sequenced with immunoSEQ multiplex PCR; TCRdb's copy has only in-frame clones and lacks some. This sample has roughly 250,000 clones, with about 62% found just once. The chain carries TRBV4-3 and TRBJ1-6; 7 positions agree with TRBD1. The source material was CD4+ T cells sorted from blood, sampled around week 54, from a patient treated with tofacitinib. This receptor was identified in a human donor with alopecia areata. In DNA, the CDR3 is TGCGCCAGCAGCCAAAGCAGGGACAGTAATTCACCCCTCCACTTT. This encodes CASSQSRDSNSPLHF.